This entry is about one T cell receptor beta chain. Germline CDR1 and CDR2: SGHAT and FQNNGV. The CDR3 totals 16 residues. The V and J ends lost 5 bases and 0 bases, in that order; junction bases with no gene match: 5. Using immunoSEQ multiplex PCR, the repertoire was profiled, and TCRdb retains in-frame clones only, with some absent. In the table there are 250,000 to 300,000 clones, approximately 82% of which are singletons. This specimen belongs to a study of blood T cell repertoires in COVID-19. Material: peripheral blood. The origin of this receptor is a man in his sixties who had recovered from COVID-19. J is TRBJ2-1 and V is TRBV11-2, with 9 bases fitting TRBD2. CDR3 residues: CASSKQAGGSYNEQFF. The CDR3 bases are TGTGCCAGCAGCAAACAAGCGGGGGGCTCCTACAATGAGCAGTTCTTC.